Detailed here is one TCR beta chain. The antigen remains unidentified. CDR3 length: 17 amino acids. J was trimmed by 0 bases and V by 7 bases; bases with no gene match: 14. CDR1 is ENHRY and CDR2 is SYGVKD in the germline V gene. The data were obtained in a study of cytomegalovirus exposure and HLA in healthy donors. Study-level points and caveats: Testing in vitro showed three CMV-associated chains specific for CMV antigens. The authors later found HLA-associated TCR beta chains more clonally expanded than equally common others.

The primer mix had 60 Vbeta and 13 Jbeta primers. TCRdb's table, derived via immunoSEQ multiplex PCR, lists solely in-frame clones and lacks some. The sample yields fewer than 100,000 clones, approximately 71% seen once. The V gene is TRBV10-3, the J gene TRBJ1-2, with 7 bases fitting TRBD1. The receptor was isolated from a female donor in good health and CMV-seronegative. The specimen was PBMCs. The CDR3 loop is CAINPVGGTATNYGYTF. The CDR3 region has the DNA TGTGCCATCAATCCAGTAGGCGGGACAGCAACTAACTATGGCTACACCTTC.